Listed below are T cell receptor beta chains from one sample, sequenced in a study of blood T cell repertoires in COVID-19. Sequencing used immunoSEQ multiplex PCR; TCRdb keeps in-frame clones, though not all of them. The sample shows 350,000 to 400,000 clones, nearly 90% of them seen only once. The sample was peripheral blood. These receptors were collected from a man aged 18-30 years with active or convalescent COVID-19. Each CDR3 is given with its conserved first and last residue. The order of the fields is J gene, clone size, CDR3 length, V gene, D gene, CDR3 protein, CDR3 DNA. The D gene is left open where the match is weak. The size entry is marked missing in some rows and otherwise reads once, few, many or a size class.

j_call: TRBJ1-3; clone_size: NA; cdr3_length: 14; v_call: TRBV18; d_call: NA; cdr3_aa: CASSPTGENFAIYF; cdr3_nt: TGTGCCAGCTCACCAACGGGGGAAAATTTCGCCATATATTTT
j_call: TRBJ2-1; clone_size: NA; cdr3_length: 18; v_call: TRBV24-1; d_call: TRBD1; cdr3_aa: CATSDLASHRGLYNEQFF; cdr3_nt: TGTGCCACCAGTGATTTGGCGTCTCATAGGGGGCTTTACAATGAGCAGTTCTTC
j_call: TRBJ1-4; clone_size: NA; cdr3_length: 13; v_call: TRBV29-1; d_call: NA; cdr3_aa: CSAQTGLNEKLFF; cdr3_nt: TGCAGCGCCCAGACAGGCCTTAATGAAAAACTGTTTTTT
j_call: TRBJ2-7; clone_size: few; cdr3_length: 15; v_call: TRBV28; d_call: TRBD2; cdr3_aa: CASIRAGGGSYEQYF; cdr3_nt: TGTGCCAGCATCCGAGCGGGAGGGGGCTCCTACGAGCAGTACTTC
j_call: TRBJ2-3; clone_size: NA; cdr3_length: 16; v_call: TRBV27; d_call: NA; cdr3_aa: CASSSPSRDNTDTQYF; cdr3_nt: TGTGCCAGCAGTTCCCCGAGCCGGGACAACACAGATACGCAGTATTTT
j_call: TRBJ1-1; clone_size: once; cdr3_length: 13; v_call: TRBV7-9; d_call: NA; cdr3_aa: CASSLVEGAEAFF; cdr3_nt: TGTGCCAGCAGCTTAGTAGAGGGGGCTGAAGCTTTCTTT
j_call: TRBJ1-1; clone_size: NA; cdr3_length: 16; v_call: TRBV29-1; d_call: TRBD1; cdr3_aa: CSVGEVQGSTNTEAFF; cdr3_nt: TGCAGCGTGGGGGAGGTACAGGGGTCGACGAACACTGAAGCTTTCTTT
j_call: TRBJ2-2; clone_size: NA; cdr3_length: 15; v_call: TRBV30; d_call: NA; cdr3_aa: CAWSQNTGIGGELFF; cdr3_nt: TGTGCCTGGAGTCAGAATACAGGGATAGGCGGGGAGCTGTTTTTT
j_call: TRBJ2-5; clone_size: once; cdr3_length: 15; v_call: TRBV7-9; d_call: NA; cdr3_aa: CASSLGRSNQETQYF; cdr3_nt: TGTGCCAGCAGCTTAGGCAGAAGTAACCAAGAGACCCAGTACTTC
j_call: TRBJ2-5; clone_size: once; cdr3_length: 15; v_call: TRBV3-1/TRBV3-2; d_call: NA; cdr3_aa: CASSQGGTGQETQYF; cdr3_nt: TGTGCCAGCAGCCAAGGGGGTACAGGCCAAGAGACCCAGTACTTC
j_call: TRBJ2-4; clone_size: NA; cdr3_length: 17; v_call: TRBV28; d_call: TRBD1; cdr3_aa: CASSPETGTVAKNIQYF; cdr3_nt: TGTGCCAGCAGCCCTGAGACCGGGACAGTAGCCAAAAACATTCAGTACTTC
j_call: TRBJ2-1; clone_size: NA; cdr3_length: 15; v_call: TRBV28; d_call: TRBD2; cdr3_aa: CASSQSGSGYNEQFF; cdr3_nt: TGTGCCAGCAGCCAAAGCGGGAGCGGGTACAATGAGCAGTTCTTC
j_call: TRBJ1-1; clone_size: NA; cdr3_length: 14; v_call: TRBV15; d_call: TRBD1; cdr3_aa: CATSRQGANTEAFF; cdr3_nt: TGTGCCACCAGCAGACAGGGGGCCAACACTGAAGCTTTCTTT
j_call: TRBJ2-1; clone_size: NA; cdr3_length: 16; v_call: TRBV4-1; d_call: TRBD1; cdr3_aa: CASSPRSGTGRNEQFF; cdr3_nt: TGCGCCAGCAGCCCCAGATCCGGGACAGGGAGAAATGAGCAGTTCTTC
j_call: TRBJ2-7; clone_size: NA; cdr3_length: 12; v_call: TRBV3-1/TRBV3-2; d_call: NA; cdr3_aa: CASSHSSYEQYF; cdr3_nt: TGTGCCAGCAGCCACAGCTCCTACGAGCAGTACTTC
j_call: TRBJ1-3; clone_size: NA; cdr3_length: 15; v_call: TRBV27; d_call: NA; cdr3_aa: CASRRGGHWGNTIYF; cdr3_nt: TGTGCCAGCAGGAGGGGGGGGCATTGGGGAAACACCATATATTTT
j_call: TRBJ2-7; clone_size: NA; cdr3_length: 14; v_call: TRBV10-3; d_call: NA; cdr3_aa: CAIRGDTNSYEQYF; cdr3_nt: TGTGCCATCAGGGGGGACACCAACTCCTACGAGCAGTACTTC
j_call: TRBJ2-7; clone_size: NA; cdr3_length: 15; v_call: TRBV7-2; d_call: TRBD2; cdr3_aa: CASSRTSGRANEQYF; cdr3_nt: TGTGCCAGCAGCAGGACTAGCGGGAGGGCCAACGAGCAGTACTTC
j_call: TRBJ2-1; clone_size: NA; cdr3_length: 17; v_call: TRBV4-2; d_call: TRBD2; cdr3_aa: CASSQDLTSGSYNEQFF; cdr3_nt: TGTGCCAGCAGCCAGGATTTGACTAGCGGTTCCTACAATGAGCAGTTCTTC
j_call: TRBJ1-2; clone_size: few; cdr3_length: 14; v_call: TRBV7-8; d_call: TRBD1; cdr3_aa: CASSLSGGFYGYTF; cdr3_nt: TGTGCCAGCAGCTTGTCAGGGGGTTTCTATGGCTACACCTTC
j_call: TRBJ2-1; clone_size: once; cdr3_length: 14; v_call: TRBV27; d_call: TRBD1; cdr3_aa: CASSFTGQLNEQFF; cdr3_nt: TGTGCCAGCAGTTTCACGGGACAGCTTAATGAGCAGTTCTTC
j_call: TRBJ2-3; clone_size: NA; cdr3_length: 15; v_call: TRBV19; d_call: TRBD1; cdr3_aa: CASSIWTGPEDTQYF; cdr3_nt: TGTGCCAGTAGTATATGGACAGGGCCGGAAGATACGCAGTATTTT
j_call: TRBJ2-7; clone_size: NA; cdr3_length: 14; v_call: TRBV6-5; d_call: NA; cdr3_aa: CASMYSRRDYEQYF; cdr3_nt: TGTGCCAGCATGTACTCGCGCAGGGACTACGAGCAGTACTTC
j_call: TRBJ1-3; clone_size: NA; cdr3_length: 13; v_call: TRBV4-1; d_call: NA; cdr3_aa: CASSQGLADTIYF; cdr3_nt: TGCGCCAGCAGCCAAGGATTGGCAGACACCATATATTTT
j_call: TRBJ1-1; clone_size: NA; cdr3_length: 13; v_call: TRBV18; d_call: NA; cdr3_aa: CASSPREFTEAFF; cdr3_nt: TGTGCCAGCTCACCAAGGGAGTTCACTGAAGCTTTCTTT
j_call: TRBJ2-7; clone_size: NA; cdr3_length: 13; v_call: TRBV7-2; d_call: TRBD1; cdr3_aa: CASSPGQGREQYF; cdr3_nt: TGTGCCAGCAGTCCAGGACAGGGGAGGGAGCAGTACTTC
j_call: TRBJ2-7; clone_size: once; cdr3_length: 15; v_call: TRBV7-2; d_call: TRBD2; cdr3_aa: CASSSGTSGIREQYF; cdr3_nt: TGTGCCAGCAGTTCCGGGACTAGCGGGATTCGTGAGCAGTACTTC
j_call: TRBJ2-1; clone_size: once; cdr3_length: 18; v_call: TRBV19; d_call: TRBD2; cdr3_aa: CASSMSTSGPSSYNEQFF; cdr3_nt: TGTGCCAGTAGTATGTCGACTAGCGGACCTAGCTCCTACAATGAGCAGTTCTTC
j_call: TRBJ2-1; clone_size: once; cdr3_length: 16; v_call: TRBV4-1; d_call: TRBD2; cdr3_aa: CASSQEAGRSYNEQFF; cdr3_nt: TGCGCCAGCAGCCAGGAAGCGGGAAGGTCCTACAATGAGCAGTTCTTC
j_call: TRBJ1-2; clone_size: NA; cdr3_length: 14; v_call: TRBV3-1/TRBV3-2; d_call: TRBD1; cdr3_aa: CASSQFQGDYGYTF; cdr3_nt: TGTGCCAGCAGCCAATTCCAGGGGGACTATGGCTACACCTTC
j_call: TRBJ2-7; clone_size: NA; cdr3_length: 14; v_call: TRBV27; d_call: NA; cdr3_aa: CASSPGLPLSEQYF; cdr3_nt: TGTGCCAGCAGCCCGGGACTCCCTCTGAGTGAGCAGTACTTC
j_call: TRBJ1-4; clone_size: NA; cdr3_length: 14; v_call: TRBV7-9; d_call: NA; cdr3_aa: CASSFSGVKEKLFF; cdr3_nt: TGTGCCAGCAGCTTTTCCGGGGTAAAAGAAAAACTGTTTTTT
j_call: TRBJ2-1; clone_size: NA; cdr3_length: 16; v_call: TRBV7-2; d_call: TRBD1; cdr3_aa: CASSGARDRGRNEQFF; cdr3_nt: TGTGCCAGCAGCGGGGCAAGGGACAGGGGAAGGAATGAGCAGTTCTTC
j_call: TRBJ1-1; clone_size: NA; cdr3_length: 14; v_call: TRBV3-1/TRBV3-2; d_call: NA; cdr3_aa: CASSQDRWATEAFF; cdr3_nt: TGTGCCAGCAGCCAAGATCGTTGGGCCACTGAAGCTTTCTTT
j_call: TRBJ2-2; clone_size: NA; cdr3_length: 14; v_call: TRBV6-5; d_call: NA; cdr3_aa: CASSLGGNTGELFF; cdr3_nt: TGTGCCAGCAGCCTAGGAGGGAACACCGGGGAGCTGTTTTTT
j_call: TRBJ1-1; clone_size: NA; cdr3_length: 15; v_call: TRBV29-1; d_call: TRBD1; cdr3_aa: CSGGDGRGLDTEAFF; cdr3_nt: TGCAGCGGGGGAGACGGCAGGGGGCTAGACACTGAAGCTTTCTTT
j_call: TRBJ2-2; clone_size: NA; cdr3_length: 17; v_call: TRBV5-4; d_call: TRBD2; cdr3_aa: CASSLGGGLAGTGELFF; cdr3_nt: TGTGCCAGCAGCCTAGGAGGGGGACTAGCGGGAACCGGGGAGCTGTTTTTT
j_call: TRBJ2-1; clone_size: NA; cdr3_length: 15; v_call: TRBV13; d_call: TRBD2; cdr3_aa: CASRSGLAVNNEQFF; cdr3_nt: TGTGCCAGCAGATCGGGACTAGCGGTTAACAATGAGCAGTTCTTC
j_call: TRBJ2-1; clone_size: NA; cdr3_length: 15; v_call: TRBV7-8; d_call: NA; cdr3_aa: CASSLSQGYYNEQFF; cdr3_nt: TGTGCCAGCAGCTTATCACAGGGTTACTACAATGAGCAGTTCTTC
j_call: TRBJ1-5; clone_size: NA; cdr3_length: 17; v_call: TRBV21-1; d_call: NA; cdr3_aa: CASSKEGGRRGNQPQHF; cdr3_nt: TGTGCCAGCAGCAAAGAGGGGGGGCGACGGGGCAATCAGCCCCAGCATTTT
j_call: TRBJ2-7; clone_size: NA; cdr3_length: 13; v_call: TRBV28; d_call: NA; cdr3_aa: CASSTRTDYEQYF; cdr3_nt: TGTGCCAGCAGTACAAGGACAGACTACGAGCAGTACTTC
j_call: TRBJ2-7; clone_size: NA; cdr3_length: 12; v_call: TRBV27; d_call: TRBD1; cdr3_aa: CASSSRTGSMYF; cdr3_nt: TGTGCCAGCAGTAGTCGGACAGGGTCTATGTACTTC
j_call: TRBJ2-3; clone_size: NA; cdr3_length: 15; v_call: TRBV11-2; d_call: NA; cdr3_aa: CASSLGRGYTDTQYF; cdr3_nt: TGTGCCAGCAGCTTAGGAAGGGGATACACAGATACGCAGTATTTT
j_call: TRBJ2-1; clone_size: NA; cdr3_length: 16; v_call: TRBV3-1/TRBV3-2; d_call: TRBD1; cdr3_aa: CASSVSRDRAHHEQFF; cdr3_nt: TGTGCCAGCAGCGTGTCCCGGGACAGGGCCCACCATGAGCAGTTCTTC
j_call: TRBJ2-7; clone_size: NA; cdr3_length: 14; v_call: TRBV27; d_call: TRBD1; cdr3_aa: CASNPGQKYYEQYF; cdr3_nt: TGTGCCAGCAACCCGGGACAGAAATATTACGAGCAGTACTTC
j_call: TRBJ2-3; clone_size: NA; cdr3_length: 14; v_call: TRBV2; d_call: TRBD1; cdr3_aa: CASKGDRLTDTQYF; cdr3_nt: TGTGCCAGCAAAGGGGACAGGCTCACAGATACGCAGTATTTT
j_call: TRBJ1-1; clone_size: NA; cdr3_length: 15; v_call: TRBV27; d_call: NA; cdr3_aa: CASSLFGRMNTEAFF; cdr3_nt: TGTGCCAGCAGTTTATTCGGGAGAATGAACACTGAAGCTTTCTTT
j_call: TRBJ2-3; clone_size: NA; cdr3_length: 12; v_call: TRBV29-1; d_call: NA; cdr3_aa: CSVEAGADTQYF; cdr3_nt: TGCAGCGTTGAAGCGGGTGCAGATACGCAGTATTTT
j_call: TRBJ1-4; clone_size: NA; cdr3_length: 15; v_call: TRBV4-2; d_call: TRBD1; cdr3_aa: CASSQGDSTNEKLFF; cdr3_nt: TGTGCCAGCAGCCAAGGGGACAGCACAAATGAAAAACTGTTTTTT
j_call: TRBJ2-7; clone_size: once; cdr3_length: 15; v_call: TRBV6-5; d_call: TRBD2; cdr3_aa: CASYGGGTSAYEQYF; cdr3_nt: TGTGCCAGCTACGGGGGGGGGACATCTGCCTACGAGCAGTACTTC
j_call: TRBJ2-2; clone_size: few; cdr3_length: 14; v_call: TRBV2; d_call: TRBD2; cdr3_aa: CASRSGGNTGELFF; cdr3_nt: TGTGCCAGCAGGAGCGGGGGGAACACCGGGGAGCTGTTTTTT
j_call: TRBJ2-3; clone_size: NA; cdr3_length: 15; v_call: TRBV27; d_call: TRBD2; cdr3_aa: CASSLSQLAGVTQYF; cdr3_nt: TGTGCCAGCAGTTTATCTCAGCTAGCGGGGGTTACGCAGTATTTT